This T cell receptor beta chain derives from a study of T cells in localized non-small cell lung cancer. Study-level points and caveats: Uninvolved adjacent lung, not tumor, had the highest T cell clonality. Owing to sequencing of a solitary tumor region, heterogeneity cannot be discounted.

Sequencing used immunoSEQ multiplex PCR; TCRdb keeps in-frame clones, though not all of them. This sample has around 130,000 clones; about 89% occur once, and the top ten carry around 1.7%. With regard to this clone: Its antigen is still unknown.

Trimming took off 3 bases at V and 7 bases at J, with 10 bases between the two ends. The germline CDR1 and CDR2 sequences are DFQATT and SNEGSKA (reference sequence). This CDR3 has 11 amino acids. This sequence originates from a female donor of 60 years or more with stage I lung adenocarcinoma. The rearrangement joins TRBV20-1 to TRBJ2-7; a weak D match, TRBD1 (5 bases). Sequencing was performed on peripheral blood, taken before any cancer treatment. DNA for the CDR3: TGCAGTGCTAGGCAGGGAAGGGAGCAGTACTTC. The encoded protein is CSARQGREQYF.